This record covers a single TCR beta chain. Original methodology: How many nucleated cells were present was estimated from reference gene primer amplification. Measured with immunoSEQ multiplex PCR; TCRdb has only the in-frame clones, and not every one. That table furnishes V, J and clone size, whereas the DNA furnished D and trimming. The sample gives just over 250,000 clones, around nine tenths of which show up once; around a tenth is in the top ten. The length of the CDR3 is 16 residues. J gave up 1 base and V 5 bases, and 11 bases lay outside the gene matches. The germline CDR1 and CDR2 sequences are SGHRS and YFSETQ. This sample is part of a study of blood T cell repertoires in COVID-19. In the study overall: Acute and convalescent COVID-19 samples came from the United States, Italy and Spain. The analysed material was cDNA or gDNA that came from T cells, B-cell-depleted T cells, or PBMCs.

This sequence originates from a man aged 35-49 years who had recovered from COVID-19. Input material: peripheral blood. The V call is TRBV5-1, the J call TRBJ2-7, with 8 bases lining up with TRBD1. The CDR3 DNA is TGCGCCAGCAGACTCGCCGGGACAGGACGTTCCTACGAGCAGTACTTC. Its translation: CASRLAGTGRSYEQYF.